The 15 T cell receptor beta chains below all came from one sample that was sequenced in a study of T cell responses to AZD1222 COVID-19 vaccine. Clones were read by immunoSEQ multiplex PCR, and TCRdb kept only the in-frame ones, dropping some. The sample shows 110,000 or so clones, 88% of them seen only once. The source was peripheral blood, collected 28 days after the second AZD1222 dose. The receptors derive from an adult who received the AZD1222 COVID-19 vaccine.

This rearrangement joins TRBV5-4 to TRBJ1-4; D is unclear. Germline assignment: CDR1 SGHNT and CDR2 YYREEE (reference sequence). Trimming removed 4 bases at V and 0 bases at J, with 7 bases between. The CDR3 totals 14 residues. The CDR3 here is CASSPEATNEKLFF. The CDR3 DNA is TGTGCCAGCAGCCCGGAAGCAACTAATGAAAAACTGTTTTTT.

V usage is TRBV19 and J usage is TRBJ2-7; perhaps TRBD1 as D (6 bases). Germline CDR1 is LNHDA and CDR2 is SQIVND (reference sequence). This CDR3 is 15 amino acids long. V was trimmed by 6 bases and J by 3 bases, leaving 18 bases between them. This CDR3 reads CASSGPGTINYEQYF. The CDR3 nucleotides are TGTGCCAGTAGCGGGCCCGGGACAATCAACTACGAGCAGTACTTC.

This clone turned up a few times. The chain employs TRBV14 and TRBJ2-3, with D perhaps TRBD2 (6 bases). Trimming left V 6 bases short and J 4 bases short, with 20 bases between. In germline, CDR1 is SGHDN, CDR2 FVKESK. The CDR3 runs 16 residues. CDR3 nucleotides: TGTGCCAGCAGTCTCGGAGGCGGGGCATCAGCAGATACGCAGTATTTT. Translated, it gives CASSLGGGASADTQYF.

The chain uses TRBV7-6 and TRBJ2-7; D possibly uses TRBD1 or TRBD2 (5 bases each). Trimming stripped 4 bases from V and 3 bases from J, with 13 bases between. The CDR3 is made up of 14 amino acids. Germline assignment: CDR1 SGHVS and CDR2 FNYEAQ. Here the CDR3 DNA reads TGTGCCAGCAGCTCGGGACCGACGAACTACGAGCAGTACTTC. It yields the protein CASSSGPTNYEQYF. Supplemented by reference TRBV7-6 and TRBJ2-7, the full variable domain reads GAGVSQSPRYKVTKRGQDVALRCDPISGHVSLYWYRQALGQGPEFLTYFNYEAQQDKSGLPNDRFSAERPEGSISTLTIQRTEQRDSAMYRCASSSGPTNYEQYFGPGTRLTVT.

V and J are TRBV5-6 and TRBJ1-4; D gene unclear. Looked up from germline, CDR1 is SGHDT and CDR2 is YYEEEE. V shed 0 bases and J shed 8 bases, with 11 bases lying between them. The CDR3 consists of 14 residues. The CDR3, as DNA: TGTGCCAGCAGCTTGGGGCAGTTAGAGGAAAAACTGTTTTTT. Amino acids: CASSLGQLEEKLFF.

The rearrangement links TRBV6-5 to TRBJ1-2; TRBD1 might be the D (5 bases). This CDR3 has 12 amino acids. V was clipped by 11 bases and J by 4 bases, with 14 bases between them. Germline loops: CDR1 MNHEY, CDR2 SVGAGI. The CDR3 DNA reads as TGTGCCTTCGGGACGGTTTCCTATGGCTACACCTTC. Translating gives CAFGTVSYGYTF.

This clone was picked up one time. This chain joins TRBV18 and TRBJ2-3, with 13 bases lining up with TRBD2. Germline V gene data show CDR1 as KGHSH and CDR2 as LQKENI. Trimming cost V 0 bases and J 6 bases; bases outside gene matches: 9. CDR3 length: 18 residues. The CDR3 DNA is TGTGCCAGCTCACCACCGCCGGGACTAGCGGGGATAGGGGATACGCAGTATTTT. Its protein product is CASSPPPGLAGIGDTQYF. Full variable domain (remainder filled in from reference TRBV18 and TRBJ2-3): NAGVMQNPRHLVRRRGQEARLRCSPMKGHSHVYWYRQLPEEGLKFMVYLQKENIIDESGMPKERFSAEFPKEGPSILRIQQVVRGDSAAYFCASSPPPGLAGIGDTQYFGPGTRLTVL.

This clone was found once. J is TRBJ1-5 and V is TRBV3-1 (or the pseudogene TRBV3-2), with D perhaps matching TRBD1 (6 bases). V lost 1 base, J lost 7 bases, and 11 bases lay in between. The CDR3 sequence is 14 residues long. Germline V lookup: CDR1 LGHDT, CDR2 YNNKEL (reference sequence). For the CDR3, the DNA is TGTGCCAGCAGCCAAGCCGGACAGTTCCAGCCCCAGCATTTT. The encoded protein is CASSQAGQFQPQHF.

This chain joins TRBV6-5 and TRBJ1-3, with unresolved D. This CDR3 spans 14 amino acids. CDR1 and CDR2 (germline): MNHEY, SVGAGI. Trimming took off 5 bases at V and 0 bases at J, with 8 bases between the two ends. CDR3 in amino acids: CASSTPSSGNTIYF. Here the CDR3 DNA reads TGTGCCAGCAGTACCCCTAGCTCTGGAAACACCATATATTTT.

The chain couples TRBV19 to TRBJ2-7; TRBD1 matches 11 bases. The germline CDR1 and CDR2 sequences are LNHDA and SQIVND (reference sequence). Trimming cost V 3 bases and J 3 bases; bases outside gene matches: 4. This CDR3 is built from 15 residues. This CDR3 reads CASSIGTGGFYEQYF. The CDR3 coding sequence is TGTGCCAGTAGTATCGGGACAGGGGGGTTCTACGAGCAGTACTTC.

The chain's CDR3 is CASRGGTTEAFF. As DNA, the CDR3 is TGTGCCAGCCGAGGGGGTACCACTGAAGCTTTCTTT. This chain connects TRBV10-3 to TRBJ1-1; D perhaps matches TRBD1 (6 bases). The ends were cut back, 10 bases at V and 4 bases at J, with 13 bases in the middle. The CDR3 runs to 12 residues. The germline V gene encodes CDR1 ENHRY and CDR2 SYGVKD.

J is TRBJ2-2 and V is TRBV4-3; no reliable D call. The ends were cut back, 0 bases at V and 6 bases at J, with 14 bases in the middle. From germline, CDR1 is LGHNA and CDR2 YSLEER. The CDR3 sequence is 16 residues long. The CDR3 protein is CASSQDTGSPPGELFF. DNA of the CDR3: TGCGCCAGCAGCCAAGATACGGGCAGCCCTCCCGGGGAGCTGTTTTTT.

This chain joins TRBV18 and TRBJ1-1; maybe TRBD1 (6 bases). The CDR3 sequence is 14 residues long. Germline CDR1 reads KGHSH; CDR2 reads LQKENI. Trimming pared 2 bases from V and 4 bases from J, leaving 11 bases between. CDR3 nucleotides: TGTGCCAGCTCACCAACGTACAGGGCCACTGAAGCTTTCTTT. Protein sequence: CASSPTYRATEAFF. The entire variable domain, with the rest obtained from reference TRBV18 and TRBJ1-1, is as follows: NAGVMQNPRHLVRRRGQEARLRCSPMKGHSHVYWYRQLPEEGLKFMVYLQKENIIDESGMPKERFSAEFPKEGPSILRIQQVVRGDSAAYFCASSPTYRATEAFFGQGTRLTVV.

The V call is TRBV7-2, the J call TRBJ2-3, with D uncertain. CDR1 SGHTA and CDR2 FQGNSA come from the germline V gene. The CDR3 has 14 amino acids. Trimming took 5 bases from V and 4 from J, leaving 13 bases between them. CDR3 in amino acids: CASSPSWYPDTQYF. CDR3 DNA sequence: TGTGCCAGCAGCCCCAGCTGGTATCCAGATACGCAGTATTTT. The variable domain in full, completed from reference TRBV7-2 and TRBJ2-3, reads GAGVSQSPSNKVTEKGKDVELRCDPISGHTALYWYRQSLGQGLEFLIYFQGNSAPDKSGLPSDRFSAERTGGSVSTLTIQRTQQEDSAVYLCASSPSWYPDTQYFGPGTRLTVL.

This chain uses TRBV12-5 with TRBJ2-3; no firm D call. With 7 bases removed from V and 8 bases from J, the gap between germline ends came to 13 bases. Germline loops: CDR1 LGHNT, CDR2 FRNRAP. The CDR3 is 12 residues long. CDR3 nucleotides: TGTGCTAGTGCCCACCCCACTGGTACGCAGTATTTT. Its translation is CASAHPTGTQYF.